This TCR beta chain was observed in a study of cytomegalovirus exposure and HLA in healthy donors (dated by TCRdb to 2016 to 2017). For the study in its entirety: An earlier analysis of several hundred of the donors reported 276 Gb of sequence data and 95 million to 140 million unique TCR beta sequences obtained from about 179 million T cells. Rather than drawing on any new phenotypic data, the later analysis identified candidate immune exposures from TCR beta sequences and the way those sequences occurred across donors. To predict cytomegalovirus infection status, the study combined high-throughput TCR immunosequencing, statistical association of individual TCRs with disease status, and machine learning. Of the roughly 400 genotyped donors, about 80% fell in the genetic ancestry cluster associated with self-reported Caucasian donors. Along with the roughly 670-subject first cohort, a separate validation cohort of over 90 different subjects was used. A later genetic analysis took genome-wide SNP genotypes for about 65% of the 666 donors and used that subset as a discovery cohort. Donor age, sex, ethnicity and CMV serostatus were collected together with the repertoire data. Every repertoire in the discovery cohort had been generated on one and the same sequencing platform. In a later analysis, previously published TCR beta repertoires from 666 donors were re-analyzed and high-resolution HLA genotyping was added so that TCR occurrence patterns could be studied. An earlier analysis of around 640 of the donors used high-throughput TCR beta sequencing to judge whether each TCR beta V gene segment behaved as functional or pseudogenic. HLA typing covered class I and class II loci at four-digit resolution. The study was designed to test whether signatures of past pathogen exposure could be identified by cataloging public T cell receptors. Across approximately 400 genotyped donors of the cohort, an average of approximately 220,000 unique TCR beta nucleotide sequences per donor were sequenced, and around 20% of those sequences were non-productive. Typing coverage differed by locus: A, B, C, DRB1 and DQB1 were typed in roughly 620-630 donors, DQA1 in roughly 510, DPA1 in 600 to 610, and DPB1 in just under 490. Four or five DR-DQ haplotypes were handled as single units for association and clustering because linkage in the cohort was strong. Approximately 300 gigabases of sequencing data and 70 million to 95 million unique TCR sequences made up an early release that covered around 640 HLA-typed donors. Using immunosequencing, the study profiled T cell repertoires from some 670 subjects and related those repertoires to cytomegalovirus serostatus.

The CDR3 starts with the cysteine, ends with the phenylalanine, and has 14 residues. The sequence is cut down to CDR3 DNA, 42 bases in frame from base 1. Between the V and J ends, shortened by 6 bases and 0 bases respectively, the junction contains 11 bases. CDR1 and CDR2 (SEHNR, FQNEAQ) derive from the germline V gene (reference sequence). In total, approximately 700 healthy bone marrow donors made up the cohort. All cohort members were sampled while nominally healthy, although unrecorded immune exposures were likely present. The donor tested CMV seronegative and was one of the 352 seronegative cohort members. Every donor gave a peripheral blood sample, and the peripheral blood mononuclear cells from that sample were used for TCR beta sequencing. Genomic DNA was extracted from the blood cell samples with the Qiagen DNeasy Blood Extraction Kit. What the work shows at the level of the full study, not this receptor alone: Three of the identified cytomegalovirus-associated TCR beta chains were confirmed in vitro to be specific for cytomegalovirus antigens. At a false discovery rate of 0.05, a later analysis linked roughly 17,000 TCR beta sequences to specific HLA alleles. The cohort was sequenced for TCR beta chains only, and without alpha or paired-chain data the features that could be detected were limited. Compared with the approximately 700-donor mean, donors in an Asian-associated ancestry cluster had fewer N-insertions in productive TCRs, according to a later genetic analysis. Sequencing depth was assumed to be roughly uniform across donors in the presence/absence analyses, though that assumption may not hold. A later analysis found that TCR association rates varied across HLA loci, with DRB1 alleles showing the most associated TCRs and HLA-C alleles the fewest. Cytomegalovirus status was reported to be diagnosed by the classifier with high specificity and sensitivity in both the original and validation cohorts. Because HLA typing was unavailable for some donors at each locus, only the typed subset was used in association tests. A later genetic analysis associated a missense DCLRE1C variant with V-gene and J-gene trimming of TCR beta chains, and an independent cohort replicated the association. Because counts were too low, 15 to 20 rarely observed V segments, including chromosome 9 orphons, were left out of the earlier analysis of 500 to 750 of the donors. Linkage disequilibrium might explain the correlated functional status among segregating V segments, but an unknown experimental factor could not be ruled out. A further reported finding was that TCR beta sequences accurately predicted the HLA-A and HLA-B alleles for most subjects in the first cohort. A group of highly shared sequence variants was considered likely to be a technical artifact of the sequencing pipeline. In a later analysis, HLA-associated TCR beta chains showed more clonal expansion and lower generation probabilities than non-associated chains that were equally common. In a later analysis, most CMV-associated TCR beta chains were found to appear HLA-restricted, with HLA associations seemingly driven largely by CMV exposure. Broadly in line with IMGT annotations, most TCR beta V segments showed up in productive rearrangements about 87% or about 30% of the time in an earlier analysis of around 550 of the donors. While some public TCRs were present in many individuals, most TCR sequences turned up only very rarely across donors. The authors suggested that the approach could potentially be extended to other disease states and immunological phenotypes. For the cohort, immune exposure information was limited to CMV serostatus. Strong co-occurrence of HLA alleles, especially DR and DQ, made assigning TCR associations to individual alleles difficult. In a later analysis, several top co-occurrence clusters were reported to appear linked to parvovirus B19, influenza, CMV and Epstein-Barr virus. Some IMGT-functional V segments, including TRBV6-2 and TRBV6-3, could not be told apart with the 87-base-pair reads, so those segments were excluded. A total of fewer than 200 TCR beta chains were listed by the study as associated with cytomegalovirus.

Note on this clone: Its binding antigen is unknown. The record has no base qualities; no much larger clone is one base away.

Library preparation was by the immunoSEQ multiplex PCR assay. For the multiplex PCR, a mixture combining 60 forward primers for TCR Vbeta segments and 13 reverse primers for TCR Jbeta segments was used. The CDR3 region of rearranged TCR beta genes was amplified from genomic DNA by a multiplex PCR assay. Amplified TCR beta libraries were sequenced as 87-base-pair reads on the Illumina HiSeq System. The authors processed their data as follows. In a later analysis, 70 million to 95 million unique TCR beta chains were counted across the roughly 670 repertoires, and roughly 10 million of these chains were shared by at least two donors. Raw reads were error-corrected and collapsed into unique sequences by a nearest-neighbor algorithm in which closely related sequences were merged to remove PCR and sequencing errors. V, D and J gene segments were assigned by aligning CDR3 sequences to IMGT reference sequences. Each retained sequence needed at least a six-nucleotide match to both a V gene segment and a J gene segment. A rearrangement counted as productive if the CDR3 had no stop codons and remained in frame with V and J, and every other rearrangement counted as non-productive. Following IMGT convention, CDR3 was defined as the stretch from the second conserved V-encoded cysteine up to the conserved J-encoded phenylalanine. In an earlier analysis of more than 550 of the donors, sequences lacking an unambiguous match to a single V gene segment were excluded. In an earlier analysis of roughly 600 of the donors, a V segment was called functional when productive rearrangements were above 56.7%, and segregating when the standard deviation between donors exceeded 5%. A statistical classification framework was built for diagnosing cytomegalovirus status from the catalog of TCR beta chain sequences. In a later analysis, V and J genes were assigned by comparing TCR nucleotide sequences against IMGT/GENE-DB human TR gene sequences. In a later analysis, CDR3 sequences and most-parsimonious VDJ recombination scenarios were assigned using the TCRdist pipeline. A later analysis defined each TCR beta chain by its CDR3 amino acid sequence plus V-gene family, and excluded reads lacking a unique V-gene family. A later analysis removed 592 highly shared, low-generation-probability nucleotide sequences to deal with suspected cross-contamination and a sequencing artifact. In a later analysis, a clonal expansion index for each public chain was calculated from normalized within-repertoire ranks of inferred template counts. In a later analysis, generation probabilities were computed using a VDJ recombination model fitted to out-of-frame rearrangements, and the results were checked against IGoR. In a later analysis, hypergeometric tests were used to score TCR-TCR, TCR-HLA and TCR-CMV co-occurrence, with a repertoire-size bias correction applied to TCR pairs. In a later analysis, false discovery rates were estimated by permuting HLA or CMV assignments 20 times. A later analysis grouped co-occurring TCRs with DBSCAN, adding TCRdist sequence similarity when clustering within HLA-allele-positive subsets. Repertoires with fewer than 30,000 or more than 120,000 public chains, plus five repertoires with anomalous nucleotide sharing, were excluded from co-occurrence clustering. In its TCRdb copy, this immuneACCESS table keeps in-frame sequences only and misses some clones. Where compared with another copy, unresolved V genes explain less than half of these, and the others have no known cause. D and trimming were read from the DNA, whereas the V and J calls and clone size are those reported in that table. The sample profile shows fewer than 150,000 clones; around 79% of them were found once. The top ten clones comprise 2.8% of the sample.

The V and J genes are TRBV7-9 and TRBJ1-1; perhaps TRBD1 is the D gene, with 5 bases matching. The material sequenced was PBMCs. The receptor was derived from a male donor in good health and CMV-seronegative. The CDR3 loop reads CASSPGVMNTEAFF. The DNA sequence is as follows: TGTGCCAGCAGTCCGGGGGTAATGAACACTGAAGCTTTCTTT.